Shown below are 18 T cell receptor beta chains from a single sample sequenced in a study of OX40 agonist ivuxolimab in advanced cancers. Libraries were built with the immunoSEQ multiplex PCR assay. Sourced from immuneACCESS, this table was stored by TCRdb with only in-frame sequences that have V and J called. A share of the clones is absent; for the studies checked, an unresolved V gene accounts for under half, and the remainder has no known explanation. The sample records around 70,000 clones, around four fifths of which are singletons. The ten top clones hold roughly 2% of the sample. The specimen comprised CD4+ or CD8+ T cells sorted from blood, sampled in a trial of the OX40 agonist ivuxolimab. These receptors all stem from an adult with an advanced solid tumor such as melanoma, head and neck, liver or kidney cancer.

The chain uses TRBV28 and TRBJ2-3; 7 bases line up with TRBD2. V was pared by 5 bases and J by 6 bases, with 11 bases of the junction left unmatched. The CDR3 covers 15 residues. From germline, CDR1 is MDHEN and CDR2 SYDVKM. CDR3 bases: TGTGCCAGCAGTGTGACGGGGGGTGGTTTGGATACGCAGTATTTT. Translating it yields CASSVTGGGLDTQYF. Together with reference TRBV28 and TRBJ2-3, the CDR3 gives the full variable domain: DVKVTQSSRYLVKRTGEKVFLECVQDMDHENMFWYRQDPGLGLRLIYFSYDVKMKEKGDIPEGYSVSREKKERFSLILESASTNQTSMYLCASSVTGGGLDTQYFGPGTRLTVL.

This sequence joins TRBV7-2 and TRBJ1-3, with a tentative D call TRBD1 (5 bases). Deletions cut 3 bases from V and 1 base from J, with 13 bases between. Germline V CDR1 and CDR2: SGHTA, FQGNSA. The CDR3 sequence is 16 residues long. The DNA of the CDR3 is TGTGCCAGCAGCTTGTCGGGGGTGCGTTCTGGAAACACCATATATTTT. Protein sequence: CASSLSGVRSGNTIYF. The full variable domain, in which reference TRBV7-2 and TRBJ1-3 provide the parts outside the CDR3, is GAGVSQSPSNKVTEKGKDVELRCDPISGHTALYWYRQSLGQGLEFLIYFQGNSAPDKSGLPSDRFSAERTGGSVSTLTIQRTQQEDSAVYLCASSLSGVRSGNTIYFGEGSWLTVV.

The rearrangement uses TRBV5-1 and TRBJ2-7; TRBD1 agrees at 10 bases. The CDR3 has 14 amino acids. Germline values: CDR1 SGHRS, CDR2 YFSETQ. Trimming cost V 2 bases and J 3 bases; bases outside gene matches: 2. CDR3 sequence reads: CASSFGQGGYEQYF. In DNA form, the CDR3 reads TGCGCCAGCAGCTTCGGACAGGGGGGCTACGAGCAGTACTTC.

The chain recombines TRBV6-1 with TRBJ1-1; D is ambiguous. Deletions cut 5 bases from V and 0 bases from J, with 13 bases between. This CDR3 is built from 15 residues. CDR1 is MNHNS and CDR2 is SASEGT in the germline V gene. The CDR3 region is CASSPFGQLNTEAFF. The CDR3 DNA sequence: TGTGCCAGCAGTCCCTTCGGGCAACTGAACACTGAAGCTTTCTTT.

The V and J genes are TRBV10-3 and TRBJ2-7; the match to TRBD1 covers 11 bases. J was trimmed by 3 bases and V by 5 bases; bases with no gene match: 3. The CDR3 contains 14 residues. In germline, CDR1 is ENHRY, CDR2 SYGVKD. CDR3 sequence reads: CAISYGTGGYEQYF. CDR3 DNA sequence: TGTGCCATCAGTTACGGGACAGGGGGCTACGAGCAGTACTTC.

The chain recombines TRBV30 with TRBJ1-5; TRBD1 aligns across 7 bases. CDR1 and CDR2 from the germline V gene are GTSNPN and SVGIG (reference sequence). V shed 2 bases, J shed 3 bases, and the junction held 4 bases outside the gene matches. The CDR3 has 14 residues. In DNA, the CDR3 is TGTGCCTGGAGTTTGGGACAGCTCAATCAGCCCCAGCATTTT. The encoded protein is CAWSLGQLNQPQHF. Full variable domain (outside the CDR3, taken from reference TRBV30 and TRBJ1-5): SQTIHQWPATLVQPVGSPLSLECTVEGTSNPNLYWYRQAAGRGLQLLFYSVGIGQISSEVPQNLSASRPQDRQFILSSKKLLLSDSGFYLCAWSLGQLNQPQHFGDGTRLSIL.

This sequence joins TRBV7-2 and TRBJ1-5, with a weak D call TRBD1 (6 bases). The CDR3 length is 16 residues. From germline, CDR1 is SGHTA and CDR2 FQGNSA. V dropped 5 bases and J dropped 1 base, with 15 bases sitting between them. The CDR3 DNA sequence: TGTGCCAGCAGCCCAGGGGTGGGTTTGAGCAATCAGCCCCAGCATTTT. Translated: CASSPGVGLSNQPQHF.

CDR3 region: CASSFLGTGGLYEQYF. The CDR3 DNA reads as TGTGCCAGCAGCTTCTTAGGGACAGGGGGGCTCTACGAGCAGTACTTC. The V and J genes are TRBV7-9 and TRBJ2-7; 11 bases agree with TRBD1. The CDR3 runs to 16 residues. Per germline, CDR1 SEHNR and CDR2 FQNEAQ (reference sequence). After removal of 3 bases from V and 3 bases from J, the junction contained 7 bases not matched to a gene.

The chain couples TRBV10-3 to TRBJ2-5; no clear D gene. Germline V gene sequence: CDR1 ENHRY, CDR2 SYGVKD. The CDR3 contains 14 residues. V was clipped by 0 bases and J by 1 base, with 6 bases between them. The CDR3 loop reads CAISESSSQETQYF. In DNA form, the CDR3 reads TGTGCCATCAGTGAGTCGAGCAGCCAAGAGACCCAGTACTTC.

To note about this clone: This same CDR3 is encoded by further DNA sequences in the sample. The chain joins TRBV5-1 to TRBJ1-4, with 7 bases aligning to TRBD1. The CDR3 extends over 16 amino acids. Per the germline V gene, CDR1 is SGHRS and CDR2 is YFSETQ. With 4 bases clipped from V and 3 bases from J, the junction kept 9 bases outside the gene matches. DNA of the CDR3: TGCGCCAGCAGCAGCTTACCAGGGGGAGCTAATGAAAAACTGTTTTTT. Its protein product is CASSSLPGGANEKLFF.

This clone was seen a handful of times. The chain has TRBV4-1 and TRBJ1-4; weak D call: TRBD1 (5 bases). The length of the CDR3 is 13 residues. Germline V lookup: CDR1 MGHRA, CDR2 YSYEKL. V shed 4 bases and J shed 8 bases, with 11 bases lying between them. The CDR3 sequence: CASSLGTAEKLFF. CDR3 DNA sequence: TGCGCCAGCAGCCTCGGGACGGCGGAAAAACTGTTTTTT.

This chain connects TRBV7-3 to TRBJ2-1; 9 bases map to TRBD1. This CDR3 region has 14 residues. Germline V CDR1 and CDR2: SGHTA, FQGTGA. Germline trimming cut 4 bases from V and 5 bases from J; bases unmatched to any gene: 3. CDR3 sequence (DNA): TGTGCCAGCAGCTCCCGGGACAGGGACAATGAGCAGTTCTTC. Its protein is CASSSRDRDNEQFF.

The rearrangement joins TRBV7-8 to TRBJ1-2; possibly TRBD1 for D (6 bases). V was trimmed by 4 bases and J by 8 bases, leaving 14 bases between them. Germline V gives CDR1 SGHVS, CDR2 FQNEAQ. This CDR3 region has 13 residues. The CDR3 sequence: CASSSRQDSGYTF. DNA for the CDR3: TGTGCCAGCAGCTCCAGACAGGATTCCGGCTACACCTTC.

The chain joins TRBV6-6 to TRBJ1-5, with unresolved D. The V gene's germline CDR1 is MNHNY and CDR2 SVGAGI (reference sequence). V lost 8 bases, J lost 6 bases, and 17 bases lay in between. The CDR3 is made up of 14 amino acids. The CDR3 sequence is CASGLSGHGQPQHF. Written as DNA, the CDR3 is TGTGCCAGCGGCCTCAGTGGGCACGGTCAGCCCCAGCATTTT.

The chain has TRBV7-3 and TRBJ1-1; 12 nucleotides match TRBD1. CDR3 length: 21 amino acids. Trimming cost V 5 bases and J 5 bases; bases outside gene matches: 24. The germline gives CDR1 SGHTA, CDR2 FQGTGA. CDR3 DNA: TGTGCCAGCAGCCCGAGACCCTCATTTCCCGGGACAGGGGGCTTAGGGACTGAAGCTTTCTTT. It specifies CASSPRPSFPGTGGLGTEAFF.

The V call is TRBV18, the J call TRBJ2-7; 8 bases agree with TRBD2. Germline V gene sequence: CDR1 KGHSH, CDR2 LQKENI. V lost 2 bases and J lost 0; bases outside the gene matches: 9. The CDR3 is made up of 17 amino acids. CDR3 DNA: TGTGCCAGCTCACCAAGTGCCATGAGCGGGAGCTCCTACGAGCAGTACTTC. Its translation: CASSPSAMSGSSYEQYF.

This chain uses TRBV9 with TRBJ2-7; D unresolved. Trimming pared 0 bases from V and 0 bases from J, leaving 4 bases between. The length of the CDR3 is 13 residues. Germline assignment: CDR1 SGDLS and CDR2 YYNGEE. The CDR3 region is CASSVGSSYEQYF. In DNA, the CDR3 is TGTGCCAGCAGCGTAGGTAGCTCCTACGAGCAGTACTTC.

This CDR3 reads CASREGLAALKQFF. The CDR3 DNA reads TGTGCCAGTAGGGAGGGACTAGCGGCACTGAAGCAGTTCTTC. The V gene is TRBV19, the J gene TRBJ2-1; 11 bases match TRBD2. V shed 6 bases and J 11 bases; nucleotides not matched to a gene: 9. The CDR3 is 14 amino acids. Germline CDR1 LNHDA, CDR2 SQIVND (reference sequence).